Reported below is one T cell receptor (beta chain). This clone was counted once. Its antigen target is currently unknown. Base-call qualities are not available, and no considerably larger clone is one nucleotide away. The germline V gene encodes CDR1 SGHNT and CDR2 YYREEE (reference sequence). The CDR3 contains 15 residues, cysteine and phenylalanine counted. Solely the CDR3 DNA is kept, with 45 bases framed from the first base. Cut back by 1 base and 6 bases, the V and J ends lie 15 bases apart. This specimen comes from a study of cytomegalovirus exposure and HLA in healthy donors (dated by TCRdb to 2016 to 2017). Study-level background: According to an earlier analysis of a few hundred of the donors, some 180 million T cells yielded 117 million unique TCR beta sequences and around 280 Gb of sequence data. About 320 gigabases of sequencing data and approximately 84 million unique TCR sequences were included in an early release covering about 700 HLA-typed donors. In the later analysis, no new phenotypic data were used to find candidate immune exposures; instead, reliance was placed on TCR beta sequences and their occurrence across donors. The study used immunosequencing to profile the T cell repertoires of under 700 subjects and linked those repertoires to cytomegalovirus serostatus. A later analysis re-examined previously published TCR beta repertoires from just over 650 donors and added high-resolution HLA genotyping to investigate patterns of TCR occurrence. All discovery cohort repertoires had been generated on a single sequencing platform. Donor age, sex, ethnicity and CMV serostatus were collected together with the repertoire data. A separate validation cohort of 100 to 150 different subjects was used in addition to the 666-subject first cohort. Of the 300 to 450 genotyped donors, approximately 81% were placed in the genetic ancestry cluster associated with self-reported Caucasian donors. To predict cytomegalovirus infection status, the study brought together high-throughput TCR immunosequencing, statistical association of individual TCRs with disease status, and machine learning. The aim of the study was to test whether cataloging public T cell receptors could identify signatures of past pathogen exposure. The number of typed donors differed by locus: roughly 629-630 for A, B, C, DRB1 and DQB1; 522 for DQA1; approximately 600 for DPA1; and 400 to 480 for DPB1. In an earlier analysis of about 590 of the donors, high-throughput TCR beta sequencing was used to judge whether each TCR beta V gene segment behaved as functional or pseudogenic. Genome-wide SNP genotypes for about 65% of the roughly 670 donors were used in a later genetic analysis, which treated that subset as a discovery cohort. On average, 235,054 unique TCR beta nucleotide sequences were sequenced per donor among some 430 genotyped donors of the cohort, with roughly a sixth of those sequences being non-productive. A few DR-DQ haplotypes were treated as single units for association and clustering because of strong linkage in the cohort. HLA typing included class I and class II loci at four-digit resolution.

The receptor library was made with the immunoSEQ multiplex PCR assay. A mixture of 60 forward primers for TCR Vbeta segments and 13 reverse primers for TCR Jbeta segments was used in the multiplex PCR. A multiplex PCR assay on genomic DNA amplified the CDR3 region of rearranged TCR beta genes. The amplified TCR beta libraries were sequenced on the Illumina HiSeq System as 87-base-pair reads. Concerning the study's data processing: Across the 670 or so repertoires, a later analysis counted roughly 77 million unique TCR beta chains, some 11 million of which were shared by at least two donors. Raw reads were error-corrected and collapsed into unique sequences with a nearest-neighbor algorithm that merged closely related sequences to remove PCR and sequencing errors. Alignment of CDR3 sequences to IMGT reference sequences was used to assign V, D and J gene segments. For a sequence to be retained, at least a six-nucleotide match to both a V gene segment and a J gene segment was required. A rearrangement was called productive if the CDR3 had no stop codons and remained in frame with V and J, and every other rearrangement was called non-productive. Following IMGT convention, CDR3 was defined as the stretch from the second conserved V-encoded cysteine to the conserved J-encoded phenylalanine. Sequences without an unambiguous match to a single V gene segment were excluded from the earlier analysis of several hundred of the donors. An earlier analysis of several hundred of the donors called V segments functional above 56.7% productive rearrangements and segregating when the between-donor standard deviation exceeded 5%. A statistical classification framework was built to diagnose cytomegalovirus status from the catalog of TCR beta chain sequences. In a later analysis, V and J genes were assigned by comparing TCR nucleotide sequences against IMGT/GENE-DB human TR gene sequences. In a later analysis, CDR3 sequences and most-parsimonious VDJ recombination scenarios were assigned using the TCRdist pipeline. A later analysis defined each TCR beta chain by its CDR3 amino acid sequence plus V-gene family, and excluded reads lacking a unique V-gene family. To address suspected cross-contamination and a sequencing artifact, a later analysis removed a few hundred highly shared, low-generation-probability nucleotide sequences. In a later analysis, a clonal expansion index was calculated for each public chain from normalized within-repertoire ranks of inferred template counts. In a later analysis, generation probabilities were computed using a VDJ recombination model fitted to out-of-frame rearrangements, and the results were checked against IGoR. In a later analysis, hypergeometric tests were used to score TCR-TCR, TCR-HLA and TCR-CMV co-occurrence, with a repertoire-size bias correction applied to TCR pairs. In a later analysis, false discovery rates were estimated by permuting HLA or CMV assignments 20 times. In a later analysis, co-occurring TCRs were grouped using DBSCAN, with TCRdist sequence similarity added in when clustering inside HLA-allele-positive subsets. Co-occurrence clustering excluded repertoires with fewer than 30,000 or more than 120,000 public chains, plus five with anomalous nucleotide sharing. In its TCRdb copy, this immuneACCESS table keeps in-frame sequences only and misses some clones. Where compared with another copy, unresolved V genes explain less than half of these, and the others have no known cause. Clone size and V and J calls were adopted from that table, with D and trimming inferred from the DNA. The sample yields 120,000 to 150,000 clones; over 80% were counted once. The top ten clonotypes cover roughly 3.5% of the sample.

In total, approximately 700 healthy bone marrow donors made up the cohort. All cohort members were sampled while nominally healthy, although unrecorded immune exposures were likely present. The donor was CMV seronegative and was included in the group of several hundred seronegative cohort members. Each donor provided a peripheral blood sample, and peripheral blood mononuclear cells were used for TCR beta sequencing. Genomic DNA extraction from the blood cell samples was performed with the Qiagen DNeasy Blood Extraction Kit. What the study reported, not specific to this receptor: Strong co-occurrence of HLA alleles, especially DR and DQ, made assigning TCR associations to individual alleles difficult. In vitro tests confirmed that a few of the cytomegalovirus-associated TCR beta chains recognize cytomegalovirus antigens. This cohort had only TCR beta chains sequenced, and the lack of alpha or paired-chain data limited which features could be detected. In a later analysis, 16,951 TCR beta sequences were associated with specific HLA alleles at a false discovery rate of 0.05. A later analysis found that TCR association rates varied across HLA loci, with DRB1 alleles showing the most associated TCRs and HLA-C alleles the fewest. In the study, about 150 TCR beta chains were listed as associated with cytomegalovirus. Compared with the roughly 700-donor mean, donors in an Asian-associated ancestry cluster had fewer N-insertions in productive TCRs, according to a later genetic analysis. Most CMV-associated TCR beta chains appeared to be HLA-restricted in a later analysis, and the HLA associations seemed to be driven largely by CMV exposure. CMV serostatus was the only immune exposure information available for the cohort. The sequencing pipeline was judged likely to have produced a cluster of highly shared sequence variants as a technical artifact. The presence/absence analyses assumed that sequencing depth was roughly uniform across donors, and that assumption may not be true. Compared with equally common non-associated chains, HLA-associated TCR beta chains in a later analysis were more clonally expanded and had lower generation probabilities. Linkage disequilibrium might explain the correlated functional status among segregating V segments, but an unknown experimental factor could not be ruled out. Some IMGT-functional V segments, including TRBV6-2 and TRBV6-3, could not be distinguished by the 87-base-pair reads and were therefore excluded. The earlier analysis of a few hundred of the donors excluded some 15 rarely observed V segments, including chromosome 9 orphons, because counts were too low. Cytomegalovirus status was reported to be diagnosed by the classifier with high specificity and sensitivity in both the original and validation cohorts. A further reported finding was that TCR beta sequences accurately predicted the HLA-A and HLA-B alleles for most subjects in the first cohort. Across donors, most TCR sequences were observed very rarely, whereas some public TCRs were present in many individuals. Because some donors lacked HLA typing at each locus, the association tests relied only on the typed subset. V-gene and J-gene trimming of TCR beta chains was associated with a missense DCLRE1C variant in a later genetic analysis, and the association was replicated in an independent cohort. According to the authors, the approach could potentially be generalized to other disease states and immunological phenotypes. According to a later analysis, parvovirus B19, influenza, CMV and Epstein-Barr virus appeared linked to several top co-occurrence clusters. In an earlier analysis of several hundred of the donors, most TCR beta V segments were observed in productive rearrangements about 90% or about 30% of the time, broadly matching IMGT annotations.

The clonotype was recovered from a male donor in good health and CMV-seronegative. The sequence joins TRBV5-4 to TRBJ2-3, with TRBD1 as a weak D call on 5 bases. Sequenced input: PBMCs. Read as DNA, the sequence is TGTGCCAGCAGCTTGTGGGCAGGGTTGGCCGATACGCAGTATTTT. The encoded protein is CASSLWAGLADTQYF.